A single sample is the source of the 24 T cell receptor beta chains below, sequenced in a study of identical twins. Each CDR3 protein gets one entry after TCRdb re-called the 5' RACE reads with MiXCR. This table has around 100,000 distinct CDR3 sequences, 5.9% appearing once. The sample consisted of memory T cells sorted from blood. These TCRs come from a woman between 50 and 59 years old in good health.

This clonotype was recorded at least ten times. The chain combines TRBV2 with TRBJ2-7; D remains ambiguous. This CDR3 comprises 11 residues. V lost 4 bases and J 7 bases, leaving 8 bases between the germline ends. CDR1 and CDR2 (germline): SNHLY, FYNNEI. CDR3 loop: CASSVWQEQYF. The CDR3 DNA reads TGTGCCAGCAGTGTCTGGCAAGAGCAGTACTTC. Drawing the rest from reference TRBV2 and TRBJ2-7, the complete variable domain is EPEVTQTPSHQVTQMGQEVILRCVPISNHLYFYWYRQILGQKVEFLVSFYNNEISEKSEIFDDQFSVERPDGSNFTLKIRSTKLEDSAMYFCASSVWQEQYFGPGTRLTVT.

There are many counts of this clonotype. The genes are TRBV10-3 and TRBJ2-3; 9 bases fit TRBD2. Losses at the gene ends were 4 bases for V and 1 base for J; bases not matched to a gene: 0. The CDR3 has 14 amino acids. CDR1 and CDR2 from the germline V gene are ENHRY and SYGVKD. Here the CDR3 reads CAISGTSGTDTQYF. CDR3 sequence (DNA): TGTGCCATCAGTGGGACTAGCGGCACAGATACGCAGTATTTT.

The sample holds many counts of this clonotype. The V gene is TRBV7-8, the J gene TRBJ2-1; D possibly matches TRBD1 or TRBD2 (6 bases each). Germline CDR1 is SGHVS and CDR2 is FQNEAQ. The CDR3 is made up of 13 amino acids. V was cut by 5 bases and J by 13 bases, with 18 bases left in between. Here the CDR3 DNA reads TGTGCCAGCAGCCCACGGGACTCAGGGGAACAGTTCTTC. Protein sequence: CASSPRDSGEQFF.

This clonotype was counted at least ten times. V usage is TRBV7-9 and J usage is TRBJ2-7; D gene unclear. The CDR3 is made up of 13 amino acids. Trimming left V 0 bases short and J 1 base short, with 4 bases between. CDR1 is SEHNR, CDR2 FQNEAQ, per germline (reference sequence). CDR3 region: CASSLAQSYEQYF. The DNA of the CDR3 is TGTGCCAGCAGCTTAGCACAGTCCTACGAGCAGTACTTC.

This clonotype occurred many times. The rearrangement links TRBV20-1 to TRBJ2-1, with 11 bases aligning to TRBD2. Germline trimming cut 0 bases from V and 8 bases from J; bases unmatched to any gene: 12. CDR3 length: 17 amino acids. Germline lookup yields CDR1 DFQATT and CDR2 SNEGSKA (reference sequence). CDR3 loop: CSARDPPTSGGFHEQFF. The CDR3 DNA sequence: TGCAGTGCTAGAGATCCGCCCACTAGCGGGGGCTTCCATGAGCAGTTCTTC.

The chain is built from TRBV6-1 and TRBJ1-3; D remains ambiguous. Trimming pared 4 bases from V and 0 bases from J, leaving 4 bases between. This CDR3 is 13 amino acids long. Looked up from germline, CDR1 is MNHNS and CDR2 is SASEGT. CDR3 nucleotides: TGTGCCAGCAGTGCAAGCTCTGGAAACACCATATATTTT. It is translated as CASSASSGNTIYF.

This rearrangement joins TRBV20-1 to TRBJ2-3; D possibly uses TRBD1 or TRBD2 (6 bases each). Germline V CDR1 and CDR2: DFQATT, SNEGSKA (reference sequence). V gave up 4 bases and J gave up 4 bases, with 15 bases separating them. The CDR3 runs to 14 residues. Here the CDR3 reads CSAIGGGEADTQYF. CDR3 sequence (DNA): TGCAGTGCTATTGGGGGCGGGGAGGCAGATACGCAGTATTTT.

This clonotype was seen at least ten times. The V gene is TRBV12-3 or TRBV12-4, the J gene TRBJ2-7, with D perhaps TRBD1 or TRBD2 (5 bases each). Deletions cut 3 bases from V and 3 bases from J, with 9 bases between. This CDR3 region has 13 residues. CDR3 amino acids: CASSLGRVYEQYF. The CDR3 coding sequence is TGTGCCAGCAGTTTGGGACGGGTCTACGAGCAGTACTTC.

This clonotype has a count of ten or more. This chain uses TRBV29-1 with TRBJ2-1; 9 nucleotides line up with TRBD2. Germline lookup yields CDR1 SQVTM and CDR2 ANQGSEA. CDR3 length equals 16 residues. J gave up 2 bases and V 3 bases, and 8 bases lay outside the gene matches. CDR3 amino acids: CSVDGWGTSPYNEQFF. The CDR3 nucleotides read TGCAGCGTTGATGGGTGGGGGACTAGCCCCTACAATGAGCAGTTCTTC.

This clonotype appeared many times. This CDR3 is CASSQTAVAHQETQYF. The CDR3 region has the DNA TGCGCCAGCAGCCAGACCGCGGTGGCTCACCAAGAGACCCAGTACTTC. This chain connects TRBV4-1 to TRBJ2-5; D is uncertain. Trimming removed 3 bases at V and 0 bases at J, with 14 bases between. The CDR3 contains 16 residues. CDR1 and CDR2 (germline): MGHRA, YSYEKL.

This rearrangement joins TRBV19 to TRBJ2-7; 7 bases are a match to TRBD2. From germline, CDR1 is LNHDA and CDR2 SQIVND (reference sequence). The CDR3 sequence is 14 residues long. Trimming took 7 bases from V and 0 from J; bases not matched to a gene: 6. CDR3 in DNA: TGTGCCAGTAATAGGGCGGGAGACTCCTACGAGCAGTACGTC. It yields the protein CASNRAGDSYEQYV.

Many counts were recorded for this clonotype. V and J are TRBV2 and TRBJ2-6; 8 bases are shared with TRBD2. The CDR3 length is 16 residues. Germline V lookup: CDR1 SNHLY, CDR2 FYNNEI. Losses at the gene ends were 9 bases for V and 2 bases for J; bases not matched to a gene: 9. The CDR3 spells CARSTGGSTGANVLTF. CDR3 nucleotide sequence: TGTGCCAGAAGCACGGGGGGGAGTACTGGGGCCAACGTCCTGACTTTC. The complete variable domain, with remaining parts taken from reference TRBV2 and TRBJ2-6, reads EPEVTQTPSHQVTQMGQEVILRCVPISNHLYFYWYRQILGQKVEFLVSFYNNEISEKSEIFDDQFSVERPDGSNFTLKIRSTKLEDSAMYFCARSTGGSTGANVLTFGAGSRLTVL.

In its sample, this clonotype was seen many times. This chain connects TRBV4-2 to TRBJ2-2; D perhaps matches TRBD1 (6 bases). CDR3 length equals 16 residues. Per germline, CDR1 LGHNA and CDR2 YNFKEQ. V lost 0 bases and J lost 7, with 15 bases in between. CDR3 protein: CASSQEGQGMGGELFF. CDR3 nucleotide sequence: TGTGCCAGCAGCCAAGAGGGGCAGGGGATGGGCGGGGAGCTGTTTTTT.

This clonotype was seen ten or more times. The chain couples TRBV20-1 to TRBJ2-4, with a possible D match to TRBD2 (6 bases). The CDR3 runs 13 residues. V gave up 6 bases and J gave up 0 bases, with 9 bases separating them. Germline CDR1 and CDR2: DFQATT and SNEGSKA (reference sequence). The CDR3 sequence is CSAPGVAKNIQYF. The CDR3 DNA reads TGCAGTGCGCCGGGGGTAGCCAAAAACATTCAGTACTTC.

This clonotype came up many times. The rearrangement joins TRBV10-2 to TRBJ2-1; TRBD2 matches at 10 bases. CDR1 is WSHSY and CDR2 is SAAADI in the germline V gene. Germline trimming cut 6 bases from V and 2 bases from J; bases unmatched to any gene: 4. This CDR3 contains 15 residues. The CDR3, as DNA: TGCGCCAGCAGGGGTCTAGCGGGAGCCTACAATGAGCAGTTCTTC. Its protein product is CASRGLAGAYNEQFF.

The genes are TRBV7-9 and TRBJ2-1, with TRBD2 matching 9 bases. V shed 5 bases, J shed 9 bases, and the junction held 11 bases outside the gene matches. This CDR3 has 15 residues. Germline assignment: CDR1 SEHNR and CDR2 FQNEAQ (reference sequence). The DNA for the CDR3 is TGTGCCAGCAGCGTGAATAGCGGGGGACGTGCTGAGCAGTTCTTC. It translates to CASSVNSGGRAEQFF.

In this sample, this clonotype turned up a few times. This chain uses TRBV5-1 with TRBJ2-1; D call uncertain. The CDR3 runs to 15 residues. The germline V and J ends were trimmed by 6 bases and 0 bases, with 13 bases remaining between them. The germline gives CDR1 SGHRS, CDR2 YFSETQ. The CDR3 spells CASTPTGSSYNEQFF. The CDR3 bases are TGCGCCAGCACCCCGACTGGAAGCTCCTACAATGAGCAGTTCTTC.

This clonotype has ten or more counts. The V gene is TRBV3-1, the J gene TRBJ2-5; 9 bases fit TRBD2. The CDR3 consists of 16 residues. Germline V gene lookup returns CDR1 LGHDT and CDR2 YNNKEL (reference sequence). The V gene end was trimmed by 0 bases and the J gene end by 1 base; junction bases not matched to a gene: 3. The CDR3 protein is CASSQDLAGPQETQYF. CDR3 DNA sequence: TGTGCCAGCAGCCAAGATCTAGCGGGGCCCCAAGAGACCCAGTACTTC.

This clonotype was seen many times. J is TRBJ2-1 and V is TRBV11-2; D is undetermined. Germline values: CDR1 SGHAT, CDR2 FQNNGV. This CDR3 is 15 amino acids long. The ends were cut back, 4 bases at V and 8 bases at J, with 18 bases in the middle. This CDR3 is CASSSFGQSHDEQFF. The DNA of the CDR3 is TGTGCCAGCAGCTCCTTCGGGCAGAGTCACGATGAGCAGTTCTTC.

The V gene is TRBV6-1, the J gene TRBJ2-1; 7 bases fit TRBD1. The CDR3 is 15 residues long. Trimming removed 6 bases from V and 12 bases from J; junction bases left unmatched: 17. Germline values: CDR1 MNHNS, CDR2 SASEGT. The chain's CDR3 is CASRLTGTADGAQFF. The CDR3 bases are TGTGCCAGCAGACTCACCGGGACAGCTGATGGGGCGCAGTTCTTC.

This clonotype has a count of ten or more. The rearrangement links TRBV5-1 to TRBJ2-3, with D possibly being TRBD2 (5 bases). Germline V gene sequence: CDR1 SGHRS, CDR2 YFSETQ. The CDR3 contains 17 residues. Trimming cost V 0 bases and J 8 bases, with 22 bases left between them. CDR3 region: CASSLDGNPSRAGTQYF. In DNA, the CDR3 is TGCGCCAGCAGCTTGGATGGTAACCCGTCCCGGGCGGGTACGCAGTATTTT. The entire variable domain, with the rest obtained from reference TRBV5-1 and TRBJ2-3, is as follows: KAGVTQTPRYLIKTRGQQVTLSCSPISGHRSVSWYQQTPGQGLQFLFEYFSETQRNKGNFPGRFSGRQFSNSRSEMNVSTLELGDSALYLCASSLDGNPSRAGTQYFGPGTRLTVL.

This clonotype was detected ten times or more. The genes are TRBV4-1 and TRBJ2-1; TRBD2 agrees at 8 bases. Germline CDR1 MGHRA, CDR2 YSYEKL. V lost 1 base and J lost 6; bases outside the gene matches: 14. CDR3 size: 18 residues. The CDR3 region has the DNA TGCGCCAGCAGCCAAGGGGGCTTCAGCGGGAGAAGAGGCAATGAGCAGTTCTTC. This codes for CASSQGGFSGRRGNEQFF.

This clonotype was picked up many times. The V gene is TRBV7-3, the J gene TRBJ2-7; D might be TRBD1 (7 bases). Germline CDR1 reads SGHTA; CDR2 reads FQGTGA. V was shortened by 1 base and J by 0 bases, with 10 bases between the two germline ends. The CDR3 covers 15 residues. The CDR3, as DNA: TGTGCCAGCAGCTTAAGGCAGGGGGGCTCCTACGAGCAGTACTTC. It codes for CASSLRQGGSYEQYF.

This clonotype was counted a few times. The chain combines TRBV30 with TRBJ1-6; D not certain. The CDR3 totals 14 residues. From germline, CDR1 is GTSNPN and CDR2 SVGIG (reference sequence). V lost 4 bases, J lost 0 bases, and 7 bases lay in between. CDR3 sequence (DNA): TGTGCCTGGACTCGGAGCTCCTATAATTCACCCCTCCACTTT. This codes for CAWTRSSYNSPLHF.